This passage covers 32 T cell receptor beta chains from one sample sequenced in a study of response to subunit inactivated influenza vaccine. TCRdb independently ran MiXCR on the RT-PCR reads; one entry per CDR3 protein. The sample yields approximately 680,000 distinct CDR3 sequences, 15% to 19% seen once. Sequenced material: PBMCs from blood, taken about 13 days after vaccination. Every receptor here comes from a man between 45 and 60 years old who received an inactivated influenza vaccine.

This sequence joins TRBV18 and TRBJ1-5; D remains ambiguous. The CDR3 is 15 amino acids. Trimming took 2 bases from V and 0 from J, leaving 8 bases between them. Looked up from germline, CDR1 is KGHSH and CDR2 is LQKENI. The CDR3 DNA sequence: TGTGCCAGCTCACCATCTGTCGGTAGCAATCAGCCCCAGCATTTT. Its translation is CASSPSVGSNQPQHF.

This clonotype occurred a few times. The CDR3 is CSALTAVNQPQHF. The CDR3 nucleotides read TGCAGCGCCCTGACTGCTGTCAATCAGCCCCAGCATTTT. The V call is TRBV29-1, the J call TRBJ1-5; D call uncertain. The CDR3 length is 13 residues. The germline CDR1 and CDR2 sequences are SQVTM and ANQGSEA. Between the trimmed V and J ends, which lost 7 bases and 3 bases, there was a span of 13 bases.

The table lists this clonotype with a few counts. V gene TRBV24-1 combines with J gene TRBJ2-3; D not resolved. Germline V lookup: CDR1 KGHDR, CDR2 SFDVKD. Trimming cost V 1 base and J 1 base, with 11 bases left between them. The CDR3 runs to 16 residues. The CDR3 region is CATSDLGRSRTDTQYF. The CDR3 nucleotides are TGTGCCACCAGTGATTTAGGCCGAAGTCGCACAGATACGCAGTATTTT.

J is TRBJ1-5 and V is TRBV7-2, with D possibly being TRBD1 (5 bases). Germline values: CDR1 SGHTA, CDR2 FQGNSA. The V end was cut by 1 base, the J end by 3 bases, with 10 bases between. The CDR3 loop spans 15 amino acids. CDR3 sequence reads: CASSLGVGTNQPQHF. CDR3 sequence (DNA): TGTGCCAGCAGCTTAGGGGTGGGGACCAATCAGCCCCAGCATTTT.

This clonotype was seen more than once but under ten times. The chain links TRBV5-1 to TRBJ2-7, with D possibly TRBD2 on 6 matching bases. Trimming pared 5 bases from V and 4 bases from J, leaving 13 bases between. Germline CDR1 is SGHRS and CDR2 is YFSETQ. The CDR3 is made up of 13 amino acids. CDR3 region: CASSGGYLYEQYF. The CDR3 bases are TGCGCCAGCAGTGGAGGGTACTTATACGAGCAGTACTTC.

This clonotype was counted between two and nine times. The V and J genes are TRBV4-2 and TRBJ1-1; D ambiguous. This CDR3 is 15 amino acids long. Germline V gives CDR1 LGHNA, CDR2 YNFKEQ. Trimming left V 1 base short and J 8 bases short, with 17 bases between. The CDR3 DNA reads as TGTGCCAGCAGCCAAGGAACCGCCCCGGGGAAAGAAGCTTTCTTT. This encodes CASSQGTAPGKEAFF.

The gene calls are TRBV10-3 and TRBJ2-1; 7 nucleotides agree with TRBD2. Germline V gives CDR1 ENHRY, CDR2 SYGVKD. The CDR3 is 14 amino acids. V shed 4 bases, J shed 5 bases, and the junction held 5 bases outside the gene matches. CDR3 bases: TGTGCCATCAGTGCTCTAGCGGAAAACAATGAGCAGTTCTTC. It specifies CAISALAENNEQFF.

This clonotype has only a few counts. The chain is built from TRBV20-1 and TRBJ2-2; 7 nucleotides align to TRBD2. Germline V gene data show CDR1 as DFQATT and CDR2 as SNEGSKA (reference sequence). V shed 4 bases and J 0 bases; nucleotides not matched to a gene: 11. This CDR3 is 17 amino acids long. CDR3 in amino acids: CSANNPGLRSNTGELFF. The CDR3 coding sequence is TGCAGTGCTAATAATCCGGGACTACGTTCGAACACCGGGGAGCTGTTTTTT.

J is TRBJ2-5 and V is TRBV6-6; 7 nucleotides match TRBD2. The CDR3 contains 13 residues. In germline, CDR1 is MNHNY, CDR2 SVGAGI (reference sequence). V was clipped by 6 bases and J by 7 bases; unmatched bases: 8. CDR3 residues: CASRSGESVTQYF. In DNA, the CDR3 is TGTGCCAGCAGGAGCGGGGAGTCAGTGACCCAGTACTTC.

This clonotype was seen more than once but under ten times. This rearrangement joins TRBV5-5 to TRBJ2-7; unclear D gene. The CDR3 runs 14 residues. Per the germline V gene, CDR1 is SGHKS and CDR2 is YYEKEE (reference sequence). The V and J ends lost 0 bases and 3 bases respectively, with 10 bases between them. The CDR3, as DNA: TGTGCCAGCAGCTTGGTGGGCAGGCTCTACGAGCAGTACTTC. Its translation: CASSLVGRLYEQYF.

This clonotype has ten or more counts. The chain combines TRBV28 with TRBJ1-5; possible D gene TRBD1, 5 bases. Deletions cut 3 bases from V and 6 bases from J, with 15 bases between. This CDR3 spans 15 amino acids. Germline lookup yields CDR1 MDHEN and CDR2 SYDVKM. The CDR3 here is CASSFRQRRPQPQHF. The CDR3 DNA follows: TGTGCCAGCAGTTTTCGACAGCGTCGACCTCAGCCCCAGCATTTT.

The sample holds a few counts of this clonotype. The chain carries TRBV6-2 or TRBV6-3 and TRBJ2-1, with 8 bases fitting TRBD1. This CDR3 has 16 amino acids. Per the germline V gene, CDR1 is MNHEY and CDR2 is SVGEGT. Unmatched junction bases numbered 5, after V lost 4 bases and J lost 0 bases. CDR3 protein: CASSSPGQASYNEQFF. The CDR3 DNA is TGTGCCAGCAGTTCGCCGGGACAGGCCTCCTACAATGAGCAGTTCTTC.

The CDR3, as DNA: TGCAGCGTTGAGAGGGGGGCACAGACCCAATCTGAAGCTTTCTTT. It translates to CSVERGAQTQSEAFF. J is TRBJ1-1 and V is TRBV29-1, with D possibly being TRBD1 (6 bases). Trimming took 3 bases from V and 6 from J, leaving 20 bases between them. The CDR3 runs 15 residues. Germline V lookup: CDR1 SQVTM, CDR2 ANQGSEA. Full variable domain (rest looked up from reference TRBV29-1 and TRBJ1-1): SAVISQKPSRDICQRGTSLTIQCQVDSQVTMMFWYRQQPGQSLTLIATANQGSEATYESGFVIDKFPISRPNLTFSTLTVSNMSPEDSSIYLCSVERGAQTQSEAFFGQGTRLTVV.

The chain combines TRBV11-2 with TRBJ2-2, with D maybe TRBD1 (6 bases). Germline V CDR1 and CDR2: SGHAT, FQNNGV. The CDR3 covers 16 residues. V was clipped by 2 bases and J by 0 bases, with 10 bases between them. CDR3 nucleotide sequence: TGTGCCAGCAGCTTAACAGGGAATCCGAACACCGGGGAGCTGTTTTTT. This translates into CASSLTGNPNTGELFF.

V gene TRBV7-3 combines with J gene TRBJ2-1; maybe TRBD2 (6 bases). CDR3 length equals 20 residues. The V gene's germline CDR1 is SGHTA and CDR2 FQGTGA. The ends were cut back, 5 bases at V and 4 bases at J, with 30 bases in the middle. For the CDR3, the DNA is TGTGCCAGCAGCGCCACTCCTTCTGATATCGGGAGCGGCCCGTACAATGAGCAGTTCTTC. This codes for CASSATPSDIGSGPYNEQFF.

The rearrangement links TRBV9 to TRBJ2-7, with 9 bases lining up with TRBD2. The CDR3 consists of 15 residues. Germline V CDR1 and CDR2: SGDLS, YYNGEE. V shed 0 bases and J 6 bases; nucleotides not matched to a gene: 7. The DNA for the CDR3 is TGTGCCAGCAGCGTAGACGGCGGGAGGGCCGCCGAGCAGTACTTC. Its translation: CASSVDGGRAAEQYF.

CDR3 region: CASSPNPRDRGILSGANVLTF. In DNA, the CDR3 is TGTGCCAGCAGCCCCAATCCCCGGGACAGGGGAATTTTATCGGGGGCCAACGTCCTGACTTTC. This sequence joins TRBV9 and TRBJ2-6; 10 bases align to TRBD1. The germline CDR1 and CDR2 sequences are SGDLS and YYNGEE. This CDR3 has 21 amino acids. V lost 4 bases and J lost 4; bases outside the gene matches: 20.

This clonotype has just a few counts. The chain couples TRBV24-1 to TRBJ2-7; tentatively, D is TRBD1 (6 bases). CDR1 is KGHDR, CDR2 SFDVKD, per germline. The CDR3 loop spans 15 amino acids. Trimming removed 3 bases from V and 3 bases from J, with 14 bases in between. CDR3 protein: CATSDPRGLSYEQYF. CDR3 nucleotides: TGTGCCACCAGTGATCCCAGGGGATTGAGCTACGAGCAGTACTTC.

This clonotype has more than one count but fewer than ten. The rearrangement uses TRBV9 and TRBJ2-7; no firm D call. V lost 0 bases, J lost 3 bases, and 13 bases lay in between. Germline CDR1 and CDR2: SGDLS and YYNGEE. The CDR3 runs to 15 residues. The CDR3 reads CASSVAPGWIYEQYF. DNA for the CDR3: TGTGCCAGCAGCGTAGCTCCGGGCTGGATCTACGAGCAGTACTTC.

This clonotype was seen ten or more times. For the CDR3, the DNA is TGCAGTGCTAGAAACTGGCACGGGGAGCAGTTCTTC. Translated: CSARNWHGEQFF. The V gene is TRBV20-1, the J gene TRBJ2-1; D not certain. The CDR3 spans 12 residues. The germline V gene encodes CDR1 DFQATT and CDR2 SNEGSKA (reference sequence). The germline V and J ends were trimmed by 2 bases and 10 bases, with 12 bases remaining between them.

The rearrangement uses TRBV2 and TRBJ1-5, with D unresolved. V was cut by 5 bases and J by 8 bases, with 16 bases left in between. The germline gives CDR1 SNHLY, CDR2 FYNNEI. The CDR3 is 14 residues long. The CDR3 coding sequence is TGTGCCAGCAGTTCCACCCGGGGAGGTGAGCCCCAGCATTTT. It specifies CASSSTRGGEPQHF.

In DNA, the CDR3 is TGTGCCAGCTCACCGCAGGTCAATCAGCCCCAGCATTTT. Amino acid sequence: CASSPQVNQPQHF. V is TRBV18 and J is TRBJ1-5; D unclear. This CDR3 spans 13 amino acids. Trimming removed 3 bases at V and 3 bases at J, with 6 bases between. Germline lookup yields CDR1 KGHSH and CDR2 LQKENI.

This clonotype was detected only a few times. This sequence joins TRBV7-3 and TRBJ2-1; a possible D gene is TRBD2 (6 bases). With 5 bases removed from V and 4 bases from J, the gap between germline ends came to 24 bases. CDR1 and CDR2 (germline): SGHTA, FQGTGA. CDR3 length: 18 amino acids. The CDR3 reads CASSPREPGELGYNEQFF. In DNA form, the CDR3 reads TGTGCCAGCAGCCCCCGAGAACCGGGAGAACTTGGGTACAATGAGCAGTTCTTC.

V and J are TRBV18 and TRBJ2-7, with 7 nucleotides matching TRBD2. Germline lookup yields CDR1 KGHSH and CDR2 LQKENI. V dropped 0 bases and J dropped 2; count of bases not matched to a gene: 10. The CDR3 sequence is 17 residues long. The CDR3 sequence is CASSPPGLEGLPYEQYF. The CDR3 bases are TGTGCCAGCTCACCACCTGGACTAGAGGGCCTCCCCTACGAGCAGTACTTC.

V and J are TRBV12-3 or TRBV12-4 and TRBJ1-2; D is perhaps TRBD1 (5 bases). The CDR3 sequence is 15 residues long. Deletions cut 5 bases from V and 5 bases from J, with 18 bases between. CDR3 region: CASSPGRVPPYGYTF. The CDR3, as DNA: TGTGCCAGCAGTCCGGGACGGGTTCCCCCATATGGCTACACCTTC.

The chain joins TRBV29-1 to TRBJ2-7; maybe TRBD1 (6 bases). The CDR3 totals 14 residues. Germline CDR1 reads SQVTM; CDR2 reads ANQGSEA. V was cut by 4 bases and J by 4 bases, with 17 bases left in between. DNA of the CDR3: TGCAGCGTTGTAGGTGGGACATCAATTTACGAGCAGTACTTC. This encodes CSVVGGTSIYEQYF.

V and J are TRBV12-3 or TRBV12-4 and TRBJ1-2; D remains unclear. The CDR3 is 13 amino acids. Trimming cost V 6 bases and J 4 bases, with 12 bases left between them. CDR3: CASSSGRFYGYTF. DNA of the CDR3: TGTGCCAGCAGCTCTGGACGGTTCTATGGCTACACCTTC.

In its sample, this clonotype was seen a few times. This chain uses TRBV4-3 with TRBJ2-3; D possibly corresponds to TRBD2 (5 bases). The CDR3 covers 16 residues. Per germline, CDR1 LGHNA and CDR2 YSLEER. Deletions cut 4 bases from V and 0 bases from J, with 14 bases between. This chain's CDR3 is CASSLGRRTSTDTQYF. The CDR3, as DNA: TGCGCCAGCAGCCTAGGAAGAAGGACTAGCACAGATACGCAGTATTTT.

There are a few counts of this clonotype. The chain recombines TRBV3-1 with TRBJ2-5, with D possibly called TRBD1 or TRBD2 (6 bases each). This CDR3 comprises 16 residues. Trimming cost V 2 bases and J 4 bases, with 17 bases left between them. Germline CDR1 reads LGHDT; CDR2 reads YNNKEL (reference sequence). The CDR3 region has the DNA TGTGCCAGCAGCCAATTACAGGGAGGTCTGGGAGAGACCCAGTACTTC. Its translation: CASSQLQGGLGETQYF.

The CDR3 DNA is TGTGCCAGCGGGACAGACTATAATTCACCCCTCCACTTT. Translating gives CASGTDYNSPLHF. The rearrangement links TRBV5-5 to TRBJ1-6, with 7 bases matching TRBD1. Germline-derived CDR1 and CDR2 are SGHKS and YYEKEE (reference sequence). With V trimmed by 7 bases and J by 3 bases, 1 base remained unmatched. The CDR3 contains 13 residues.

The V gene is TRBV20-1, the J gene TRBJ2-7; unclear D gene. V lost 3 bases to trimming and J lost 3 bases, with 9 bases between them. CDR3 length: 12 residues. Germline CDR1 reads DFQATT; CDR2 reads SNEGSKA (reference sequence). This CDR3 is CSARLSVYEQYF. For the CDR3, the DNA is TGCAGTGCTAGGTTATCGGTCTACGAGCAGTACTTC.

CDR3 in amino acids: CASTRPREGNNEQFF. As DNA, the CDR3 is TGTGCCAGCACCCGCCCCAGGGAGGGAAACAATGAGCAGTTCTTC. The gene calls are TRBV2 and TRBJ2-1, with 7 bases fitting TRBD2. The CDR3 sequence is 15 residues long. CDR1 is SNHLY and CDR2 is FYNNEI in the germline V gene. V shed 7 bases, J shed 5 bases, and the junction held 11 bases outside the gene matches.